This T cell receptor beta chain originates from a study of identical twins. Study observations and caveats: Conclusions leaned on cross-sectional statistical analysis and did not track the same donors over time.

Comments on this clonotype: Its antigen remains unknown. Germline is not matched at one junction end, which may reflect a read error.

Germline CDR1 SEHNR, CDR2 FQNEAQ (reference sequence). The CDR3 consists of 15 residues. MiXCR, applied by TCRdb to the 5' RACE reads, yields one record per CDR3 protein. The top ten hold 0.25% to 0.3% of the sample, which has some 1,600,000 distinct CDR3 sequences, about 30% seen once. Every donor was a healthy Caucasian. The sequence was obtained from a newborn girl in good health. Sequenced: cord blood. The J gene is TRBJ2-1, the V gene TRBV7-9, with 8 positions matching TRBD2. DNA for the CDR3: TGTGTCAGCAGCTGGAGCGGGAGTCCGTACAATGAGCAGTTCTTC. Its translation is CVSSWSGSPYNEQFF.